The present T cell receptor (beta chain) was sequenced within a study of beta chain features in type 1 diabetes. Study at large: Across all samples, roughly 98,000,000 sorted cells were examined.

Germline V gene sequence: CDR1 SGDLS, CDR2 YYNGEE. The CDR3 contains 15 residues. Details on this clone: Its target is not known.

All of the isolated RNA was reverse transcribed, so expressed TCRB transcripts were sequenced. Only in-frame clones appear in the TCRdb table, and some are missing; sequencing was by immunoSEQ multiplex PCR. The profile covers about 260,000 clones, with roughly 20% appearing a single time and around 0.029% taken by the ten largest. Study-level findings and limits: More deletions and fewer insertions at VDJ junctions were seen in type 1 diabetes patients. Naive, central memory and regulatory TCRB repertoires appeared more similar among patients than healthy donors. Shortening that was moderate but significant affected the TCRB CDR3s of Type 1 diabetes patients in all four CD4+ subsets. HLA effects on TCRB rearrangement stayed unresolved here.

This TCR derives from a woman between 40 and 50 years old with type 1 diabetes. Source material: naive CD4+ T cells from blood. V gene TRBV9 combines with J gene TRBJ2-5; 9 nucleotides match TRBD2. The end of the DNA is better explained by TRBJ2-7, so the J call may be wrong. CDR3 DNA sequence: TGTGCCAGCAGCGCCGGACTAGCGCTCTCCTACGAGCAGTACTTC. Translating it yields CASSAGLALSYEQYF.